The clone carrying this TCR beta chain turned up a few times. Its specificity is not known. CD45RO/CCR7/CD25/CD127/CD95/CD27 staining was used to isolate CD4+ naive, central memory, regulatory and stem cell-like memory cells by sorting. Sorted populations all had greater than 95% purity. Every bit of the isolated RNA underwent reverse transcription, so sequencing read expressed TCRB transcripts. Measured with immunoSEQ multiplex PCR; TCRdb has only the in-frame clones, and not every one. The sample contains about 400,000 clones, around 12% of which appear only once. These data are taken from a study of beta chain features in type 1 diabetes. Points from the study as a whole: All four CD4+ subsets of Type 1 diabetes patients contained TCRB CDR3s that were moderately but significantly shorter.

Trimming removed 1 base at V and 0 bases at J, with 7 bases between. The CDR3 extends over 14 amino acids. Germline loops: CDR1 SGHRS, CDR2 YFSETQ. J is TRBJ1-2 and V is TRBV5-1; D uncertain. Sequenced: naive CD4+ T cells from blood. This clonotype originated in a woman aged 18-29 years with type 1 diabetes. CDR3 sequence (DNA): TGCGCCAGCAGCTTGTCCAGTGCTAACTATGGCTACACCTTC. The encoded protein is CASSLSSANYGYTF.